This T cell receptor beta chain was documented in a study of CD8+ T cells in alopecia areata. A sort of pooled cutaneous lymph node cells used CD4, CD8alpha, NKG2D, NKG2ACE and other stains. Germline-derived CDR1 and CDR2 are SGHDT and FRDEAV. V lost 2 bases and J lost 3; bases outside the gene matches: 2. The CDR3 extends over 14 amino acids. As concerns this clone: Gene names denote mouse genes. The read stops 4 residues short of the end of the CDR3; the missing end is completed from the germline J gene.

Following RNA extraction, reverse transcription yielded cDNA that acted as the sequencing template. Sequenced by immunoSEQ multiplex PCR; TCRdb stores in-frame clones only, minus some. The specimen has 250,000 or so clones, none found just once. J is TRBJ1-2 and V is TRBV14, with TRBD1 matching 9 bases. The specimen sequenced was CD4+ T cells sorted from a lymph node. This receptor was taken from a C3H/HeJ mouse with alopecia areata. The mice in this strain carry MHC haplotype H2-k. CDR3 DNA (partial): TGTGCCAGCAGTTTGGGGACAGGGCACTCC. This translates into CASSLGTGHS. The full CDR3 protein is CASSLGTGHSDYTF. Based on the CDR3 plus reference TRBV14 and TRBJ1-2, the full variable domain is EAGVTQSPRYAVLQEGQAVSFWCDPISGHDTLYWYQQPRDQGPQLLVYFRDEAVIDNSQLPSDRFSAVRPKGTNSTLKIQSAKQGDTATYLCASSLGTGHSDYTFGSGTRLLVI.